Listed below are T cell receptor beta chains from one sample, sequenced in a study of T cell changes during pregnancy in multiple sclerosis. Data came from immunoSEQ multiplex PCR; TCRdb stores just in-frame clones and leaves some out. The data contain under 55,000 clones, roughly nine tenths of them seen just once; the ten biggest clones take up about a tenth. The source material was CD8+ T cells from peripheral blood mononuclear cells, sampled after pregnancy. The source of these receptors is a female donor with multiple sclerosis, enrolled in a pregnancy study. CDR3s leave out the opening cysteine and the closing phenylalanine or tryptophan.

j_gene: TRBJ2-3
v_gene: TRBV7-3
CDR3aa: ASSLIVGGGVNTQY

j_gene: TRBJ2-1
v_gene: TRBV9
CDR3aa: ASSHNTGTSGGASSYNEQF

j_gene: TRBJ1-2
v_gene: TRBV7-2
CDR3aa: ASIPTPRGLGDGYT

j_gene: TRBJ1-1
v_gene: TRBV4-2
CDR3aa: ASSQGPGGLNTEAF

j_gene: TRBJ1-5
v_gene: TRBV5-1
CDR3aa: ASSSRGDSNQPQH

j_gene: TRBJ1-1
v_gene: TRBV14
CDR3aa: ASSLLQGVDTEAF

j_gene: TRBJ2-3
v_gene: TRBV2
CDR3aa: ASSDVLRVTSTDTQY

j_gene: TRBJ1-2
v_gene: TRBV19
CDR3aa: ASTPGTGGYGYT

j_gene: TRBJ1-2
v_gene: TRBV7-9
CDR3aa: ASSLAPTGQGGGYT

j_gene: TRBJ2-7
v_gene: TRBV10-3
CDR3aa: AISSFGADYEQY

j_gene: TRBJ2-3
v_gene: TRBV4-2
CDR3aa: ASSQGAGGSTDTQY

j_gene: TRBJ2-5
v_gene: TRBV11-2
CDR3aa: ASSLGWTEGYQETQY

j_gene: TRBJ2-1
v_gene: TRBV19
CDR3aa: ASSLRDRGTTAYNEQF

j_gene: TRBJ2-1
v_gene: TRBV7-2
CDR3aa: ASSSRGPLWDEQF

j_gene: TRBJ2-3
v_gene: TRBV2
CDR3aa: ASGGGADTDTQY

j_gene: TRBJ1-2
v_gene: TRBV5-4
CDR3aa: ASRNRGQGYGYT

j_gene: TRBJ1-1
v_gene: TRBV14
CDR3aa: ASSHSLGTANTEAF

j_gene: TRBJ1-4
v_gene: TRBV13
CDR3aa: ASSHGGEKLF

j_gene: TRBJ2-7
v_gene: TRBV6-6
CDR3aa: ASTKAGPDSSVEQY

j_gene: TRBJ2-7
v_gene: TRBV13
CDR3aa: ASSLGAGTTYEQY

j_gene: TRBJ1-2
v_gene: TRBV19
CDR3aa: ASSTGQGLGGYT

j_gene: TRBJ1-1
v_gene: TRBV27
CDR3aa: ASSPGGNAEAF

j_gene: TRBJ2-4
v_gene: TRBV5-6
CDR3aa: ASSYGQDIAKNIQY

j_gene: TRBJ2-3
v_gene: TRBV5-1
CDR3aa: ASSTPGLAGGPNTQY

j_gene: TRBJ2-7
v_gene: TRBV13
CDR3aa: ASSLEAGSYEQY

j_gene: TRBJ2-7
v_gene: TRBV5-6
CDR3aa: ASSLADRGGSYEQY

j_gene: TRBJ1-4
v_gene: TRBV27
CDR3aa: ASSFSTDRGLEKMF

j_gene: TRBJ2-1
v_gene: TRBV27
CDR3aa: ASSFGQGANEQF

j_gene: TRBJ1-5
v_gene: TRBV27
CDR3aa: ASSLGPPNRGWQPQH

j_gene: TRBJ2-5
v_gene: TRBV7-6
CDR3aa: ASSSGRVVTSGGSQETQY

j_gene: TRBJ1-2
v_gene: TRBV7-9
CDR3aa: ASSQNRDSNYGYT

j_gene: TRBJ1-4
v_gene: TRBV4-1
CDR3aa: ASSQDGRGGDEKLF

j_gene: TRBJ1-2
v_gene: TRBV15
CDR3aa: ATSALDRYGYT

j_gene: TRBJ2-1
v_gene: TRBV7-9
CDR3aa: ASSLYGLAAYNEQF

j_gene: TRBJ2-7
v_gene: TRBV5-8
CDR3aa: ASSLVSSGYEQY

j_gene: TRBJ1-5
v_gene: TRBV7-9
CDR3aa: ASSPGPSSNQPQH

j_gene: TRBJ2-7
v_gene: TRBV5-1
CDR3aa: ASSLAGDEQY

j_gene: TRBJ1-5
v_gene: TRBV19
CDR3aa: ATTQGNQPQH

j_gene: TRBJ2-3
v_gene: TRBV13
CDR3aa: ASSSATGTDTQY

j_gene: TRBJ1-2
v_gene: TRBV6-5
CDR3aa: ASSYSGQGDGYT

j_gene: TRBJ1-1
v_gene: TRBV29-1
CDR3aa: SAGGGGDEAF

j_gene: TRBJ1-2
v_gene: TRBV5-1
CDR3aa: ASSPRGGALGYT

j_gene: TRBJ2-2
v_gene: TRBV27
CDR3aa: ASSPSGLSGELF

j_gene: TRBJ2-2
v_gene: TRBV27
CDR3aa: ASSLYRAGELF

j_gene: TRBJ1-1
v_gene: TRBV14
CDR3aa: ASSQRPGQQNTEAF

j_gene: TRBJ2-1
v_gene: TRBV11-2
CDR3aa: ASSQNEQF

j_gene: TRBJ2-1
v_gene: TRBV7-6
CDR3aa: ASSEGDLDEQF

j_gene: TRBJ1-2
v_gene: TRBV5-1
CDR3aa: ASSYRQGADGYT

j_gene: TRBJ1-1
v_gene: TRBV2
CDR3aa: ASSEGAGGLNTEAF

j_gene: TRBJ2-7
v_gene: TRBV11-2
CDR3aa: ASKKAGEFYEQY

j_gene: TRBJ1-3
v_gene: TRBV7-9
CDR3aa: ASSSGVARASGNTIY

j_gene: TRBJ2-1
v_gene: TRBV4-1
CDR3aa: ASSQERDIFRF

j_gene: TRBJ2-6
v_gene: TRBV7-9
CDR3aa: ASSSTRGTGSSGANVLT